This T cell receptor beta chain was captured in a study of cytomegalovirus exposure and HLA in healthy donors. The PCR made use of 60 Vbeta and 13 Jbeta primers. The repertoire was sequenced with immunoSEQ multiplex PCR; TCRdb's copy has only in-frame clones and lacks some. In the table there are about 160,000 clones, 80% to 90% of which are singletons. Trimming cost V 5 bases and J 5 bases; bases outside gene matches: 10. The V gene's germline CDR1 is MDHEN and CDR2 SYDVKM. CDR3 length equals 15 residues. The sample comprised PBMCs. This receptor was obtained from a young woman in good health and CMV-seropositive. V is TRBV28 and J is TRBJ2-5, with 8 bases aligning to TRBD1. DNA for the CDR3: TGTGCCAGCAGTCCTGGACAGGGCCTTGGGGAGACCCAGTACTTC. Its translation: CASSPGQGLGETQYF.